This T cell receptor (beta chain) came from a study of blood T cell repertoires in COVID-19. Study-wide context: The samples span acute and convalescent COVID-19 from the United States, Italy and Spain. T cells, B-cell-depleted T cells, or PBMCs provided the cDNA or gDNA that served as material.

Authors' methods: Amplification of reference gene primers provided the estimated nucleated cell counts. Sequencing was performed with immunoSEQ multiplex PCR; in TCRdb, only in-frame clones are kept and a portion is missing. V, J and clone size were drawn from that table, and D and trimming were deduced from the DNA. The data contain more than 200,000 clones, 70% to 85% of them singletons. This CDR3 has 15 residues. Per germline, CDR1 SGHAT and CDR2 FQNNGV. J lost 4 bases, V lost 7 bases, and 10 bases had no gene match. Sample: peripheral blood. This TCR derives from an elderly man with acute or convalescent COVID-19. The chain has TRBV11-2 and TRBJ1-1, with 9 bases fitting TRBD1. CDR3 sequence reads: CASNKQGAGSTEAFF. DNA of the CDR3: TGTGCCAGCAACAAACAGGGGGCTGGTAGCACTGAAGCTTTCTTT.